The T cell receptor (beta chain) under discussion was sequenced for a study of Graves' ophthalmopathy and Graves' hyperthyroidism. About the research overall: The blood sample was drawn at first diagnosis and before any treatment. Study-level findings and limits: Blood repertoires reportedly contained most expanded thyroid clonotypes above 0.001 frequency.

This clonotype was seen ten or more times. Antigen: not known. Eligible hyperthyroidism cases comprised new diagnoses of under 2 months' duration in individuals aged 18 to 65. The authors isolated PBMCs from about 10 ml of fresh peripheral blood. Amplifying from RNA transcripts, the study obtained TCR beta CDR3 regions. HTBI-primed RT-PCR formed the first round, and a multiplex PCR formed the second. Via MiXCR, TCRdb re-called the multiplex PCR reads, giving one row per CDR3 protein. The profile shows 350,000 to 400,000 distinct CDR3 sequences, approximately 15% of them singletons. CDR3 size: 17 residues. Germline V gives CDR1 MRHNA, CDR2 SNTAGT. J lost 0 bases, V lost 5 bases, and 9 bases had no gene match.

The receptor was derived from a woman between 18 and 29 years old with stable Graves' hyperthyroidism. The chain recombines TRBV6-4 with TRBJ1-5; 8 nucleotides align to TRBD1. The sample consisted of peripheral blood. The CDR3 region has the DNA TGTGCCAGCAGTCCCTGGACAGGGTATTTTAGCAATCAGCCCCAGCATTTT. Residues: CASSPWTGYFSNQPQHF.